Here is one T cell receptor (beta chain) with its context. Antigen unknown. CD4+ T cell isolation took place after approximately 11 days of culture. The source of the sample is a study of vaccination effects on CD4 cells after COVID-19. Study results and limitations: Convalescent post-vaccine spike-reactive clones were mostly newly vaccine-induced.

The V and J ends lost 4 bases and 0 bases respectively, with 10 bases between them. The CDR3 contains 16 residues. In germline, CDR1 is MNHEY, CDR2 SVGEGT. Sequencing was performed with immunoSEQ multiplex PCR; in TCRdb, only in-frame clones are kept and a portion is missing. This repertoire shows roughly 64,000 clones, about 69% found once; its top ten account for under 30%. The receptor was isolated from a human donor who had a prior SARS-CoV-2 infection. The material sequenced was CD4+ T cells from PBMCs cultured without peptide, taken before COVID-19 vaccination. This rearrangement joins TRBV6-2 or TRBV6-3 to TRBJ2-6; D gene unclear. The DNA for the CDR3 is TGTGCCAGCAGTTCCACCAGAAACTCTGGGGCCAACGTCCTGACTTTC. Protein sequence: CASSSTRNSGANVLTF.